The 9 T cell receptor beta chains given below trace back to one sample, sequenced in a study of Ad26.COV2.S vaccination and SARS-CoV-2 variants. Data came from immunoSEQ multiplex PCR; TCRdb stores just in-frame clones and leaves some out. The sample has about 350,000 clones, about 92% seen once; the top ten hold about 3.9%. The sample here was peripheral blood, taken after recovery from COVID-19. The origin of the receptors is a human donor who had recovered from COVID-19.

The chain combines TRBV5-6 with TRBJ2-7; TRBD2 matches 7 bases. The V gene end was trimmed by 3 bases and the J gene end by 4 bases; junction bases not matched to a gene: 7. The CDR3 is 14 residues long. Germline values: CDR1 SGHDT, CDR2 YYEEEE. CDR3 residues: CASSSTSARYEQYF. The CDR3 DNA sequence: TGTGCCAGCAGCTCCACTAGCGCCCGATACGAGCAGTACTTC.

This rearrangement joins TRBV9 to TRBJ2-3, with 8 bases that match TRBD1. Trimming took 0 bases from V and 5 from J; bases not matched to a gene: 8. CDR1 is SGDLS and CDR2 is YYNGEE in the germline V gene. The CDR3 contains 16 residues. As DNA, the CDR3 is TGTGCCAGCAGCGTAGCATTCGGACAGGGCGTAGATACGCAGTATTTT. It specifies CASSVAFGQGVDTQYF.

This chain links TRBV13 with TRBJ2-7; 7 bases match TRBD1. The CDR3 consists of 15 residues. V gave up 4 bases and J gave up 6 bases; unmatched junction bases: 12. CDR1 is PRHDT, CDR2 FYEKMQ, per germline (reference sequence). The CDR3 loop reads CASSSPWQGVLEQYF. The CDR3 nucleotides are TGTGCCAGCAGCTCCCCCTGGCAGGGGGTCCTCGAGCAGTACTTC.

The CDR3 loop is CASSGLAGGQETQYF. CDR3 in DNA: TGTGCCAGCAGCGGACTAGCGGGGGGACAAGAGACCCAGTACTTC. The rearrangement joins TRBV2 to TRBJ2-5; TRBD2 aligns across 14 bases. V shed 6 bases, J shed 2 bases, and the junction held 2 bases outside the gene matches. CDR3 length equals 15 residues. Germline CDR1 SNHLY, CDR2 FYNNEI. Drawing the rest from reference TRBV2 and TRBJ2-5, the complete variable domain is EPEVTQTPSHQVTQMGQEVILRCVPISNHLYFYWYRQILGQKVEFLVSFYNNEISEKSEIFDDQFSVERPDGSNFTLKIRSTKLEDSAMYFCASSGLAGGQETQYFGPGTRLLVL.

The chain combines TRBV6-6 with TRBJ1-1, with a weak D call TRBD1 (5 bases). There are 14 residues in the CDR3. The germline V and J ends were trimmed by 6 bases and 4 bases, with 15 bases remaining between them. Germline CDR1 reads MNHNY; CDR2 reads SVGAGI (reference sequence). The CDR3 here is CASRSQERGTEAFF. The CDR3 DNA follows: TGTGCCAGCAGAAGTCAGGAGAGGGGCACTGAAGCTTTCTTT.

The V gene is TRBV19, the J gene TRBJ1-3, with D unclear. Germline V gene data show CDR1 as LNHDA and CDR2 as SQIVND (reference sequence). With 0 bases removed from V and 4 bases from J, the gap between germline ends came to 16 bases. This CDR3 is built from 17 residues. CDR3 bases: TGTGCCAGTAGTATAGATCTGTCATATTCCGCGGGAAACACCATATATTTT. Its protein product is CASSIDLSYSAGNTIYF.

CDR3 nucleotide sequence: TGTGCCAGCAGCTTAGAGGGTTCAAACTATGGCTACACCTTC. Translated: CASSLEGSNYGYTF. The chain couples TRBV13 to TRBJ1-2; no definite D call. The CDR3 has 14 residues. The V end was cut by 1 base, the J end by 2 bases, with 8 bases between. Germline V CDR1 and CDR2: PRHDT, FYEKMQ (reference sequence).

The rearrangement uses TRBV2 and TRBJ2-2, with 9 nucleotides matching TRBD1. CDR3 size: 14 residues. The germline CDR1 and CDR2 sequences are SNHLY and FYNNEI. V shed 6 bases and J 5 bases; nucleotides not matched to a gene: 4. The CDR3 protein is CASRGTGMTGELFF. DNA of the CDR3: TGTGCCAGCAGGGGGACAGGGATGACCGGGGAGCTGTTTTTT.

In its sample, this clone was seen a few times. The chain couples TRBV3-1 (or the pseudogene TRBV3-2) to TRBJ1-1; D remains unclear. Trimming took 1 base from V and 3 from J, leaving 9 bases between them. The CDR3 sequence is 14 residues long. In germline, CDR1 is LGHDT, CDR2 YNNKEL (reference sequence). DNA of the CDR3: TGTGCCAGCAGCCAAGTCTTTCGTGACACTGAAGCTTTCTTT. Its protein is CASSQVFRDTEAFF.